These 15 T cell receptor beta chains came from one sample sequenced in a study of T cells in Graves' hyperthyroidism and ophthalmopathy. Template material for amplifying TCR beta CDR3 regions consisted of RNA transcripts. TCR CDR3 underwent first-round RT-PCR with the HTBI primer set. TCRdb itself ran the multiplex PCR reads through MiXCR, one entry per CDR3 protein. The sample yields approximately 370,000 distinct CDR3 sequences, 17% seen once. The specimen was blood. The receptors were gathered from a woman in her 30s with Graves' hyperthyroidism that later progressed to Graves' ophthalmopathy.

This clonotype showed up many times. This chain links TRBV5-1 with TRBJ2-7; D is unresolved. Germline CDR1 and CDR2: SGHRS and YFSETQ. The germline V and J ends were trimmed by 0 bases and 6 bases, with 10 bases remaining between them. The length of the CDR3 is 13 residues. DNA of the CDR3: TGCGCCAGCAGCTTGGAAGGCGCCCGCGAGCAGTACTTC. As protein: CASSLEGAREQYF.

Turning to this clonotype: Since a much larger clone is just one base distant, this may be a read error. The genes are TRBV27 and TRBJ2-1, with a possible D match to TRBD2 (6 bases). The CDR3 has 15 amino acids. CDR1 is MNHEY, CDR2 SMNVEV, per germline (reference sequence). Written as DNA, the CDR3 is TGTGCCAGCAGCCCGATAGCGGCACTCTACAATGAGCAGCTCTTC. It is translated as CASSPIAALYNEQLF.

The chain carries TRBV20-1 and TRBJ1-1; D is possibly TRBD1 (5 bases). There are 10 residues in the CDR3. From germline, CDR1 is DFQATT and CDR2 SNEGSKA (reference sequence). Trimming took 0 bases from V and 14 from J, leaving 10 bases between them. The CDR3 nucleotides read TGCAGTGCTAGAGATATTAAGGGGTTCTTT. Protein sequence: CSARDIKGFF.

The CDR3 here is CASSLLNHEQYF. The CDR3 DNA sequence: TGTGCCAGCAGCTTACTCAACCACGAGCAGTACTTC. The rearrangement uses TRBV7-2 and TRBJ2-7; no reliable D call. Germline V gene sequence: CDR1 SGHTA, CDR2 FQGNSA. This CDR3 contains 12 residues. Trimming stripped 2 bases from V and 5 bases from J, with 7 bases between. Together with reference TRBV7-2 and TRBJ2-7, the CDR3 gives the full variable domain: GAGVSQSPSNKVTEKGKDVELRCDPISGHTALYWYRQSLGQGLEFLIYFQGNSAPDKSGLPSDRFSAERTGGSVSTLTIQRTQQEDSAVYLCASSLLNHEQYFGPGTRLTVT.

In nucleotides, the CDR3 is TGCAGCGTGGCATCTAGCGGAGGGCTCTACGAGCAGTACTTC. This sequence encodes CSVASSGGLYEQYF. The chain joins TRBV29-1 to TRBJ2-7, with 7 bases identical to TRBD2. CDR1 and CDR2 from the germline V gene are SQVTM and ANQGSEA. The V segment lost 6 bases and the J segment 3 bases; nucleotides outside the gene matches: 11. The CDR3 length is 14 residues.

In this sample, this clonotype turned up many times. The CDR3 nucleotides are TGTGCCAGCAGTTTGGTATTCAATCAGCCCCAGCATTTT. Its translation is CASSLVFNQPQHF. This chain joins TRBV12-3 or TRBV12-4 and TRBJ1-5, with D unclear. Trimming took 3 bases from V and 3 from J, leaving 6 bases between them. The length of the CDR3 is 13 residues.

This clonotype has more than one count but fewer than ten. The CDR3 nucleotides are TGTGCCAGCAGCCAAGTCTGGGGGAGCTCTGGAAACACCATATATTTT. Its translation is CASSQVWGSSGNTIYF. This chain uses TRBV3-1 with TRBJ1-3, with a possible D match to TRBD1 (5 bases). The CDR3 consists of 16 residues. Trimming pared 1 base from V and 0 bases from J, leaving 10 bases between. CDR1 LGHDT and CDR2 YNNKEL come from the germline V gene (reference sequence).

This clonotype was seen more than once but under ten times. V gene TRBV19 combines with J gene TRBJ1-1; TRBD1 agrees at 9 bases. Trimming removed 6 bases from V and 1 base from J; junction bases left unmatched: 3. This CDR3 contains 14 residues. CDR1 LNHDA and CDR2 SQIVND come from the germline V gene (reference sequence). The CDR3 coding sequence is TGTGCCAGTAGCCGGGACAGGGCGAACACTGAAGCTTTCTTT. Protein: CASSRDRANTEAFF.

This clonotype was counted a single time. The chain has TRBV2 and TRBJ2-7, with D possibly matching TRBD1 (6 bases). CDR1 and CDR2 from the germline V gene are SNHLY and FYNNEI. V lost 2 bases, J lost 6 bases, and 11 bases lay in between. The CDR3 consists of 13 residues. The CDR3 reads CASSETGSGEQYF. The DNA of the CDR3 is TGTGCCAGCAGTGAAACAGGGTCGGGCGAGCAGTACTTC. The whole variable domain, filled in from reference TRBV2 and TRBJ2-7, reads EPEVTQTPSHQVTQMGQEVILRCVPISNHLYFYWYRQILGQKVEFLVSFYNNEISEKSEIFDDQFSVERPDGSNFTLKIRSTKLEDSAMYFCASSETGSGEQYFGPGTRLTVT.

The chain employs TRBV4-1 and TRBJ1-1; D is perhaps TRBD1 (5 bases). CDR3 length equals 13 residues. Per germline, CDR1 MGHRA and CDR2 YSYEKL. V shed 3 bases and J shed 4 bases, with 9 bases lying between them. This chain's CDR3 is CASSQSRGTEAFF. As DNA, the CDR3 is TGCGCCAGCAGCCAGAGTAGGGGCACTGAAGCTTTCTTT.

This clonotype came up many times. This chain uses TRBV20-1 with TRBJ1-5; 8 bases fit TRBD1. The germline gives CDR1 DFQATT, CDR2 SNEGSKA (reference sequence). The CDR3 has 13 amino acids. J lost 5 bases, V lost 6 bases, and 6 bases had no gene match. CDR3 sequence: CSARTGTDQPQHF. The DNA for the CDR3 is TGCAGTGCCCGGACAGGGACGGATCAGCCCCAGCATTTT.

This clonotype occurred a few times. The rearrangement uses TRBV7-9 and TRBJ1-2; the D is unclear. Germline CDR1 is SEHNR and CDR2 is FQNEAQ (reference sequence). This CDR3 region has 13 residues. With 2 bases removed from V and 8 bases from J, the gap between germline ends came to 12 bases. In nucleotides, the CDR3 is TGTGCCAGCAGCTTACAATTCGGACTAGGCTACACCTTC. Protein product: CASSLQFGLGYTF.

This clonotype was counted ten times or more. The chain is built from TRBV27 and TRBJ2-7, with D uncertain. The germline V and J ends were trimmed by 8 bases and 7 bases, with 15 bases remaining between them. Germline values: CDR1 MNHEY, CDR2 SMNVEV (reference sequence). The CDR3 covers 12 residues. The DNA for the CDR3 is TGTGCCAGCGGCCCTCCCCAGGCAGAGCAGTACTTC. It is translated as CASGPPQAEQYF.

This clonotype was found a few times. This chain joins TRBV29-1 and TRBJ1-2; perhaps TRBD1 as D (6 bases). V dropped 2 bases and J dropped 8 bases, with 15 bases sitting between them. This CDR3 has 13 amino acids. CDR1 and CDR2 (germline): SQVTM, ANQGSEA. The CDR3 sequence: CSVERGFQGGYTF. Here the CDR3 DNA reads TGCAGCGTTGAAAGAGGGTTCCAGGGGGGCTACACCTTC. The variable domain in full, with the rest retrieved from reference TRBV29-1 and TRBJ1-2, is SAVISQKPSRDICQRGTSLTIQCQVDSQVTMMFWYRQQPGQSLTLIATANQGSEATYESGFVIDKFPISRPNLTFSTLTVSNMSPEDSSIYLCSVERGFQGGYTFGSGTRLTVV.

Comments on this clonotype: Possible read error: a much larger clone is one base away. The gene calls are TRBV27 and TRBJ1-2; D is undetermined. CDR1 and CDR2 (germline): MNHEY, SMNVEV (reference sequence). This CDR3 is built from 10 residues. This chain's CDR3 is CANSSAGYTF. CDR3 coding DNA: TGTGCCAACAGTTCAGCTGGCTACACCTTC.